Sequencing of this T cell receptor beta chain was carried out in a study of cytomegalovirus exposure and HLA in healthy donors. Study-level results: As was reported, the classifier diagnosed cytomegalovirus status with high specificity and sensitivity. Cytomegalovirus association was assigned to over 150 TCR beta chains.

Using immunoSEQ multiplex PCR, the repertoire was profiled, and TCRdb retains in-frame clones only, with some absent. The profile shows around 150,000 clones, around 90% of them singletons. Germline V CDR1 and CDR2: PRHDT, FYEKMQ (reference sequence). The CDR3 runs to 14 residues. V lost 0 bases, J lost 5 bases, and 7 bases lay in between. In the case of this clone: Antigen unknown.

This sequence originates from a man younger than 35 in good health and CMV-seronegative. The V and J genes are TRBV13 and TRBJ2-2, with a weak D call TRBD1 (5 bases). The specimen sequenced was PBMCs. The CDR3 sequence: CASSLGRVTGELFF. DNA for the CDR3: TGTGCCAGCAGCTTAGGCAGGGTTACCGGGGAGCTGTTTTTT.